Presented here are 10 T cell receptor beta chains from one specimen sequenced in a study of blood T cell repertoires in COVID-19. Profiling relied on immunoSEQ multiplex PCR, and the TCRdb table lists in-frame clones only, not all of them. The sample lists tens of thousands of clones; around 90% were seen once. Sequenced input: peripheral blood. These receptors were taken from a human donor in a cohort sampled during active COVID-19.

The chain joins TRBV5-4 to TRBJ1-4, with 7 bases identical to TRBD1. V dropped 6 bases and J dropped 5; count of bases not matched to a gene: 7. Germline lookup yields CDR1 SGHNT and CDR2 YYREEE (reference sequence). The CDR3 covers 14 residues. CDR3 sequence (DNA): TGTGCCAGCAACCGACAGGGTCCGAATGAAAAACTGTTTTTT. Encoded protein: CASNRQGPNEKLFF. Supplemented by reference TRBV5-4 and TRBJ1-4, the full variable domain reads ETGVTQSPTHLIKTRGQQVTLRCSSQSGHNTVSWYQQALGQGPQFIFQYYREEENGRGNFPPRFSGLQFPNYSSELNVNALELDDSALYLCASNRQGPNEKLFFGSGTQLSVL.

This chain uses TRBV14 with TRBJ2-1; D call uncertain. Germline V gene sequence: CDR1 SGHDN, CDR2 FVKESK. The CDR3 loop spans 13 amino acids. V lost 1 base to trimming and J lost 4 bases, with 5 bases between them. CDR3 protein: CASSQATYNEQFF. CDR3 coding DNA: TGTGCCAGCAGCCAAGCCACATACAATGAGCAGTTCTTC.

This sequence joins TRBV25-1 and TRBJ2-6; 7 bases fit TRBD2. Germline assignment: CDR1 MGHDK and CDR2 SYGVNS. This CDR3 has 17 residues. J gave up 2 bases and V 1 base, and 5 bases lay outside the gene matches. The CDR3 DNA reads as TGTGCCAGCAGTGAATCCCCTGGGGGGGCTGGGGCCAACGTCCTGACTTTC. This sequence encodes CASSESPGGAGANVLTF.

V gene TRBV12-5 combines with J gene TRBJ1-1, with D possibly matching TRBD1 (5 bases). The germline CDR1 and CDR2 sequences are LGHNT and FRNRAP. The CDR3 length is 15 residues. Between the trimmed V and J ends, which lost 2 bases and 2 bases, there was a span of 12 bases. The CDR3 protein is CASGLSGTDNTEAFF. As DNA, the CDR3 is TGTGCTAGTGGTTTGAGCGGGACGGATAACACTGAAGCTTTCTTT.

The V gene is TRBV6-2 or TRBV6-3, the J gene TRBJ2-5; TRBD2 might be the D (7 bases). CDR1 is MNHEY and CDR2 is SVGEGT in the germline V gene. The CDR3 consists of 15 residues. V lost 6 bases and J lost 5, with 19 bases in between. In DNA, the CDR3 is TGTGCCAGCAGCCCGCCGGGGGGCAGGTGGGAGACCCAGTACTTC. Residues: CASSPPGGRWETQYF.

The chain couples TRBV27 to TRBJ1-1; 12 bases are a match to TRBD1. In germline, CDR1 is MNHEY, CDR2 SMNVEV (reference sequence). The J segment lost 11 bases and the V segment lost 5 bases, leaving 6 bases of the junction unmatched. The length of the CDR3 is 13 residues. The CDR3 DNA sequence: TGTGCCAGCAGTCCGGGACAGGGGGCACGGGCTTTCTTT. Translation: CASSPGQGARAFF.

This chain joins TRBV2 and TRBJ2-7, with 10 bases fitting TRBD2. The CDR3 has 14 residues. J lost 4 bases, V lost 4 bases, and 4 bases had no gene match. Per the germline V gene, CDR1 is SNHLY and CDR2 is FYNNEI. The CDR3 sequence is CASSGLAGVYEQYF. The CDR3 coding sequence is TGTGCCAGCAGTGGCCTAGCGGGAGTGTACGAGCAGTACTTC.

The V gene is TRBV7-8, the J gene TRBJ1-6; D is uncertain. Trimming stripped 4 bases from V and 6 bases from J, with 19 bases between. Germline CDR1 and CDR2: SGHVS and FQNEAQ. This CDR3 has 17 amino acids. The CDR3 is CASSWTMIGNINSPLHF. Here the CDR3 DNA reads TGTGCCAGCAGCTGGACTATGATAGGCAATATTAATTCACCCCTCCACTTT.

The table lists this clone with a count of one. The CDR3 sequence is CASSQSAPSGGIRRTDTQYF. CDR3 in DNA: TGCGCCAGCAGCCAAAGTGCCCCCAGCGGGGGGATCCGCCGCACAGATACGCAGTATTTT. The chain joins TRBV4-3 to TRBJ2-3; 9 nucleotides agree with TRBD2. The CDR3 consists of 20 residues. CDR1 LGHNA and CDR2 YSLEER come from the germline V gene. With 2 bases clipped from V and 1 base from J, the junction kept 16 bases outside the gene matches.

This clone was observed a single time. The gene calls are TRBV7-9 and TRBJ1-4, with 9 nucleotides matching TRBD1. The CDR3 sequence is 16 residues long. Trimming took 5 bases from V and 5 from J; bases not matched to a gene: 9. The germline V gene encodes CDR1 SEHNR and CDR2 FQNEAQ (reference sequence). The CDR3 spells CASSAGQGIKNEKLFF. DNA of the CDR3: TGTGCCAGCAGCGCTGGACAGGGGATTAAGAATGAAAAACTGTTTTTT.